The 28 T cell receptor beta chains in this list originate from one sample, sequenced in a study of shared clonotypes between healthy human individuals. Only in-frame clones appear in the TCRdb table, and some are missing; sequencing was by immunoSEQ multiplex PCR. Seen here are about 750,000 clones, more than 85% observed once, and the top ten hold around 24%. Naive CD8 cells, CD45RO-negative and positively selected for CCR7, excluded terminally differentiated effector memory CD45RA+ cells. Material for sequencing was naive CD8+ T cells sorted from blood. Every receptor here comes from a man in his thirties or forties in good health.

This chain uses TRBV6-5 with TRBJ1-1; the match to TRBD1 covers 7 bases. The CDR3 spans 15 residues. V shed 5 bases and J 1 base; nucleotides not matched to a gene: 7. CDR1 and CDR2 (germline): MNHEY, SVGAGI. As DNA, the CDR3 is TGTGCCAGCAGTGTAAGCAGGGGGGCGAACACTGAAGCTTTCTTT. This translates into CASSVSRGANTEAFF.

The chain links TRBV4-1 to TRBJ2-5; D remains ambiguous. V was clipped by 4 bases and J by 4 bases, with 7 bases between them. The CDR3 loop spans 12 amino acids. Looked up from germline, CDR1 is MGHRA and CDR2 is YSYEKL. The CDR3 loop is CASSPKGETQYF. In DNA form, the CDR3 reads TGCGCCAGCAGCCCTAAGGGAGAGACCCAGTACTTC.

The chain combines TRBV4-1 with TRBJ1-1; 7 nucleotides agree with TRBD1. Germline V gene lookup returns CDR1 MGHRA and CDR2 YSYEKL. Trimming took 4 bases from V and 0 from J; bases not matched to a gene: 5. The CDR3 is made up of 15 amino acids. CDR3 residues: CASSPATGLNTEAFF. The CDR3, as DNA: TGCGCCAGCAGCCCCGCGACAGGGTTGAACACTGAAGCTTTCTTT.

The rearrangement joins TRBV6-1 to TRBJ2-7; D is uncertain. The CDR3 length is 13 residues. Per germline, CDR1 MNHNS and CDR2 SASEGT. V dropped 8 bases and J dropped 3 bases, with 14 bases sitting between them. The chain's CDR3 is CASWLGYLYEQYF. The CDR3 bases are TGTGCCAGCTGGTTGGGGTATCTCTACGAGCAGTACTTC.

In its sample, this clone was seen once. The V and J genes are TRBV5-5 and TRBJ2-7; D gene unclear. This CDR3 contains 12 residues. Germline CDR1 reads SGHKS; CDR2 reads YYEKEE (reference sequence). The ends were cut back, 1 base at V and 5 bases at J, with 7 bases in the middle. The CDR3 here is CASSLFQDEQYF. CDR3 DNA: TGTGCCAGCAGCTTGTTCCAGGACGAGCAGTACTTC.

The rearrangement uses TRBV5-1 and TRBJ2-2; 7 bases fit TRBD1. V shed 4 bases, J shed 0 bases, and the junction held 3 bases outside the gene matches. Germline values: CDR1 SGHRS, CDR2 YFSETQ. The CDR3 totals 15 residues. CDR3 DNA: TGCGCCAGCAGCCCAGGGACAGCGAACACCGGGGAGCTGTTTTTT. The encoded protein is CASSPGTANTGELFF.

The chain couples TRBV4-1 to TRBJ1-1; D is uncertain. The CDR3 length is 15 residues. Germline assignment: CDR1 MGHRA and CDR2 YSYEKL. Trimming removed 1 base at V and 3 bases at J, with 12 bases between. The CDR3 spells CASSQAVGGYTEAFF. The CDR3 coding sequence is TGCGCCAGCAGCCAAGCTGTCGGTGGGTACACTGAAGCTTTCTTT.

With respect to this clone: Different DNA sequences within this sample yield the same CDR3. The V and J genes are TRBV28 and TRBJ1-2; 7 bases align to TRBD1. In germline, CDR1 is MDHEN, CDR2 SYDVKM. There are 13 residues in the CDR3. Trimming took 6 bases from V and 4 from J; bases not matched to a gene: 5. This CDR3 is CASSLRGGYGYTF. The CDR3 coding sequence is TGTGCCAGCAGCCTCAGGGGGGGCTATGGCTACACCTTC.

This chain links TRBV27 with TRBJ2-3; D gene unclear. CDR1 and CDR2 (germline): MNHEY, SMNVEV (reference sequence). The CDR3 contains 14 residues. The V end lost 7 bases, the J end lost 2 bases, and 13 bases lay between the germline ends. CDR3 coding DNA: TGTGCCAGCATAGGTATGGGGAACACAGATACGCAGTATTTT. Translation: CASIGMGNTDTQYF.

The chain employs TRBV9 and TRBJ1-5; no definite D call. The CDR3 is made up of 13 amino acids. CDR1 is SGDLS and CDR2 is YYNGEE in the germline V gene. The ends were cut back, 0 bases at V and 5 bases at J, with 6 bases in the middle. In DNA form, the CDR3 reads TGTGCCAGCAGCGTAGAGGACCATCAGCCCCAGCATTTT. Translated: CASSVEDHQPQHF.

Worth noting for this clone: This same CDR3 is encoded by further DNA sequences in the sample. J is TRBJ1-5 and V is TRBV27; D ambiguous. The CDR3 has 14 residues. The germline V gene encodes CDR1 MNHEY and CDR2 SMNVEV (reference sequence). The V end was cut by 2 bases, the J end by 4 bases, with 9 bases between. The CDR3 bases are TGTGCCAGCAGTTTAGGGGTTGGGAATCAGCCCCAGCATTTT. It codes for CASSLGVGNQPQHF.

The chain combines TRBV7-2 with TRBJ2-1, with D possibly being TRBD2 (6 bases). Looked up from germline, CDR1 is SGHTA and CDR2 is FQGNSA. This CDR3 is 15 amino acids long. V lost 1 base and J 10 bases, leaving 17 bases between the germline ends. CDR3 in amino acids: CASSLEVAEYWEQFF. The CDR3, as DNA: TGTGCCAGCAGCTTAGAGGTAGCGGAGTACTGGGAGCAGTTCTTC.

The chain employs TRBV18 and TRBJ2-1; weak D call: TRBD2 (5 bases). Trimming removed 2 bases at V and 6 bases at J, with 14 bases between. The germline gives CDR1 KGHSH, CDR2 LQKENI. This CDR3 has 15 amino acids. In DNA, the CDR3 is TGTGCCAGCTCACCAGTTTCCGGGGTTGGCAATGAGCAGTTCTTC. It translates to CASSPVSGVGNEQFF.

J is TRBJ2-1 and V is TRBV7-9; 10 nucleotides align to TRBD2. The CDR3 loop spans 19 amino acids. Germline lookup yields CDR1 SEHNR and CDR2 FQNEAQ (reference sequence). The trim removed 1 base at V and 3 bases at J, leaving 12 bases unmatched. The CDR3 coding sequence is TGTGCCAGCAGCTTAGGCACTCAGAGGACTAGCGGTAACTACAATGAGCAGTTCTTC. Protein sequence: CASSLGTQRTSGNYNEQFF. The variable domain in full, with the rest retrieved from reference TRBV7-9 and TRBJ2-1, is DTGVSQNPRHKITKRGQNVTFRCDPISEHNRLYWYRQTLGQGPEFLTYFQNEAQLEKSRLLSDRFSAERPKGSFSTLEIQRTEQGDSAMYLCASSLGTQRTSGNYNEQFFGPGTRLTVL.

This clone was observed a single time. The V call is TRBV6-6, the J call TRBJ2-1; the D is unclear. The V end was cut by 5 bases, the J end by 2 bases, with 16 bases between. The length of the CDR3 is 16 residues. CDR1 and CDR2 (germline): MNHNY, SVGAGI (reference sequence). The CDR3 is CASSRRREHPYNEQFF. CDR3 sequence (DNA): TGTGCCAGCAGTCGTAGACGCGAGCATCCCTACAATGAGCAGTTCTTC.

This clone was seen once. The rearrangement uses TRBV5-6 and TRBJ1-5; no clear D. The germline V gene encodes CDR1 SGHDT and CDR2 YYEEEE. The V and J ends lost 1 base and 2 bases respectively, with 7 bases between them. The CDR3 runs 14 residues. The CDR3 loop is CASSLNGGNQPQHF. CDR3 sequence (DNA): TGTGCCAGCAGCTTGAACGGGGGCAATCAGCCCCAGCATTTT.

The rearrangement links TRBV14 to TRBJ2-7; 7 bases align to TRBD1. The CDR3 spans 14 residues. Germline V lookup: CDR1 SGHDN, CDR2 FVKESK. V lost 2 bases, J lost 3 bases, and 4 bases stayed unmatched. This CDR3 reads CASSQWDRYYEQYF. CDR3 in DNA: TGTGCCAGCAGCCAATGGGACAGATACTACGAGCAGTACTTC.

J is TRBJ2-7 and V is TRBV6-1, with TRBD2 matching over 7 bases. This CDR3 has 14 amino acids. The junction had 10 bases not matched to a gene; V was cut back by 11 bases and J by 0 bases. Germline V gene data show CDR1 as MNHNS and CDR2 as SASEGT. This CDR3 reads CALGRGSNSYEQYF. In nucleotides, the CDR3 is TGTGCCCTAGGGCGGGGGAGTAACTCCTACGAGCAGTACTTC.

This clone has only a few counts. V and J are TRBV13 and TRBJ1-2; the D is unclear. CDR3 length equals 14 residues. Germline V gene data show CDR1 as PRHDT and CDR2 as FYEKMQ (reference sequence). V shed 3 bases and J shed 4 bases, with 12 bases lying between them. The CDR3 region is CASSLFAGAYGYTF. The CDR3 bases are TGTGCCAGCAGCTTGTTTGCCGGAGCCTATGGCTACACCTTC.

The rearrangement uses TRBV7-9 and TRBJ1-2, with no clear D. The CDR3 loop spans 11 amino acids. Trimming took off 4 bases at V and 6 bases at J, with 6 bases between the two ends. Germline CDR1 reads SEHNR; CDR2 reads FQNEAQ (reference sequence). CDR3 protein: CASSSLDGYTF. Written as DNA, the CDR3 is TGTGCCAGCAGCTCCCTCGATGGCTACACCTTC. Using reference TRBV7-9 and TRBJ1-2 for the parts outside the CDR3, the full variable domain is DTGVSQNPRHKITKRGQNVTFRCDPISEHNRLYWYRQTLGQGPEFLTYFQNEAQLEKSRLLSDRFSAERPKGSFSTLEIQRTEQGDSAMYLCASSSLDGYTFGSGTRLTVV.

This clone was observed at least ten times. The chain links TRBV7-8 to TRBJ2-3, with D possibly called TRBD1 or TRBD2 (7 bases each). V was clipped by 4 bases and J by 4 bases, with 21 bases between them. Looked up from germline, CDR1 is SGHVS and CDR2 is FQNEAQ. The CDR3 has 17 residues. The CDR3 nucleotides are TGTGCCAGCAGCTGGGGGGGACAGTCCAACTCAGCAGATACGCAGTATTTT. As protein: CASSWGGQSNSADTQYF.

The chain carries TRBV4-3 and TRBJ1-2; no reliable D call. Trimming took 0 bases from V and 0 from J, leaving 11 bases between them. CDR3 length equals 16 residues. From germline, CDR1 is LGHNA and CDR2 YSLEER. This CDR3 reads CASSQEIGGTNYGYTF. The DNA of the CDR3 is TGCGCCAGCAGCCAAGAAATTGGAGGGACTAACTATGGCTACACCTTC.

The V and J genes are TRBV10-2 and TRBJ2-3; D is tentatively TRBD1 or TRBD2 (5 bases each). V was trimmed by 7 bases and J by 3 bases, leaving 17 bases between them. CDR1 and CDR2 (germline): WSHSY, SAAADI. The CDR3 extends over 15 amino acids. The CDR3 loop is CASIGTPGGTDTQYF. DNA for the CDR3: TGCGCCAGCATCGGGACCCCCGGAGGTACAGATACGCAGTATTTT.

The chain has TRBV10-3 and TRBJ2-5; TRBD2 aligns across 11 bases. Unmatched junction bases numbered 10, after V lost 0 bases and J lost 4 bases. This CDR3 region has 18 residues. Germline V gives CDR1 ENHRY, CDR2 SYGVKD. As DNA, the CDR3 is TGTGCCATCAGTGAGTCGTTTACTAGCGGGAGAACAGGAGAGACCCAGTACTTC. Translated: CAISESFTSGRTGETQYF.

The CDR3 spells CASSLVSGGSDTQYF. Here the CDR3 DNA reads TGTGCCAGCAGCTTAGTTTCAGGGGGCTCAGATACGCAGTATTTT. The chain combines TRBV7-9 with TRBJ2-3, with 8 bases fitting TRBD1. The germline gives CDR1 SEHNR, CDR2 FQNEAQ (reference sequence). CDR3 length equals 15 residues. V dropped 1 base and J dropped 4; count of bases not matched to a gene: 4.

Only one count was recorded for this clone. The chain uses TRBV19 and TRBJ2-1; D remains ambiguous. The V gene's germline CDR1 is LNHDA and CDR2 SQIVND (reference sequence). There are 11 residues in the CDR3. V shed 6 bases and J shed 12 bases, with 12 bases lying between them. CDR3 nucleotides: TGTGCCAGTAGACAAGCCTTTTGGCAGTTCTTC. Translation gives CASRQAFWQFF.

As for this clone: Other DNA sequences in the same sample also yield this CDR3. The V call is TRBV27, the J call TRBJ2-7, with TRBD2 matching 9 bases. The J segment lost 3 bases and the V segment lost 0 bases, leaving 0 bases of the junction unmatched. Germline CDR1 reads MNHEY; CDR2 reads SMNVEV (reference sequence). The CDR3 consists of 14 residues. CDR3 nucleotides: TGTGCCAGCAGTTTATCTAGCGGGGGCTACGAGCAGTACTTC. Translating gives CASSLSSGGYEQYF.

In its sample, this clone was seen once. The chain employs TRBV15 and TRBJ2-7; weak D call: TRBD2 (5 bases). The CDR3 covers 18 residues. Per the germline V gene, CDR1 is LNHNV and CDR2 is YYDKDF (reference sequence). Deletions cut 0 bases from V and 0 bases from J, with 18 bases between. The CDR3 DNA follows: TGTGCCACCAGCAGAGAAGGGAGAGCATTTTCAGTCTCCTACGAGCAGTACTTC. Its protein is CATSREGRAFSVSYEQYF.